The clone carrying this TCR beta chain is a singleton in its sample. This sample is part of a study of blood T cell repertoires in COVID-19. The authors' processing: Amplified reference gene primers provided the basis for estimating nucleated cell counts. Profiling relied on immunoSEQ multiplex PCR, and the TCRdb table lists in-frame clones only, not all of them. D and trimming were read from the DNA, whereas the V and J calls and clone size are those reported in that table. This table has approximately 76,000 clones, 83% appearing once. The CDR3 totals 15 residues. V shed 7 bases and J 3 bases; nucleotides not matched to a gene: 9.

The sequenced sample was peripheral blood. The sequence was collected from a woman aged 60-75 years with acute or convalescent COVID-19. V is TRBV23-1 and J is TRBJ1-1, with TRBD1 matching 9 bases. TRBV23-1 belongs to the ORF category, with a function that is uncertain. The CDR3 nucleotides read TGCGCCAGCACTACAGGGGGACAGGGTGACACTGAAGCTTTCTTT. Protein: CASTTGGQGDTEAFF.